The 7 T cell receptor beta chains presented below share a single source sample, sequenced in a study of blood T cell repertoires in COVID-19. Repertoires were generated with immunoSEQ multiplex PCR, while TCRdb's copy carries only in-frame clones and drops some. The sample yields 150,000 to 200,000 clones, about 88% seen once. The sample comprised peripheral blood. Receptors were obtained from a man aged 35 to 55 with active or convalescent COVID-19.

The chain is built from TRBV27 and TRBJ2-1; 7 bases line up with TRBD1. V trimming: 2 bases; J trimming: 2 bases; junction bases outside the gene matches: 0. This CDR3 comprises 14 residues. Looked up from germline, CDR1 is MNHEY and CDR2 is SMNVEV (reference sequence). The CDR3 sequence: CASSLTGAYNEQFF. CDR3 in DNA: TGTGCCAGCAGTTTAACAGGGGCCTACAATGAGCAGTTCTTC.

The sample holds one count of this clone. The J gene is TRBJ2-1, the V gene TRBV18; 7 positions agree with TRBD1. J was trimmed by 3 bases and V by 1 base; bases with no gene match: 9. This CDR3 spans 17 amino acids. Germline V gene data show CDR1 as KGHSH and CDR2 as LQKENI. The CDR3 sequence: CASSPQTGLLIYNEQFF. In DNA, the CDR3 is TGTGCCAGCTCACCACAGACAGGGCTCCTTATCTACAATGAGCAGTTCTTC.

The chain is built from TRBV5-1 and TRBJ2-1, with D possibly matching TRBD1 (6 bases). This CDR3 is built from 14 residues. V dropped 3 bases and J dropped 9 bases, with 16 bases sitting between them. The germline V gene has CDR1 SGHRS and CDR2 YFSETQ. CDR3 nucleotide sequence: TGCGCCAGCAGCTCGTCACAGGGATTGGGTGAGCAGTTCTTC. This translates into CASSSSQGLGEQFF.

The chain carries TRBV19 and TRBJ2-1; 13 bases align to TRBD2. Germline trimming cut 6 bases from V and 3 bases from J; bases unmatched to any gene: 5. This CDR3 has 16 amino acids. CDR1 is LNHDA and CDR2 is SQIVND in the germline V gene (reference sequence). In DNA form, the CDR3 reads TGTGCCAGTAGCCGGACTAGCGGGGGAATCTACAATGAGCAGTTCTTC. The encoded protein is CASSRTSGGIYNEQFF.

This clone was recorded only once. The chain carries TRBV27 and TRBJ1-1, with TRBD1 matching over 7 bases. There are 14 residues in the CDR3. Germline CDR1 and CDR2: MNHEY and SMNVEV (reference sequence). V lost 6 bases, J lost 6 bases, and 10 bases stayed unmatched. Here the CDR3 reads CASRFLLQGAEAFF. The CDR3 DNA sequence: TGTGCCAGCAGGTTCCTCCTCCAGGGGGCTGAAGCTTTCTTT.

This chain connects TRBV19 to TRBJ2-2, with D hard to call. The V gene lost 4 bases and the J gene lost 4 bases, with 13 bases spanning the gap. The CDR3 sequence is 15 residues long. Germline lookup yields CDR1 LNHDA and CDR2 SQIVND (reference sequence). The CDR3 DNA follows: TGTGCCAGTAGTACGTACGCTAGGTCCACCGGGGAGCTGTTTTTT. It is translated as CASSTYARSTGELFF. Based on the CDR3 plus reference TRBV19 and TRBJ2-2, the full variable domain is DGGITQSPKYLFRKEGQNVTLSCEQNLNHDAMYWYRQDPGQGLRLIYYSQIVNDFQKGDIAEGYSVSREKKESFPLTVTSAQKNPTAFYLCASSTYARSTGELFFGEGSRLTVL.

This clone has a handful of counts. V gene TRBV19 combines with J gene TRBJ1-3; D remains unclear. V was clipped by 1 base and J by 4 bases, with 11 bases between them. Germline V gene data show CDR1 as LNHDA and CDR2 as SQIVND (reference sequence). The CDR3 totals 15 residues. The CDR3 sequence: CASSIGSQVGNTIYF. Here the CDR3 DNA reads TGTGCCAGTAGTATAGGCAGTCAAGTAGGAAACACCATATATTTT.